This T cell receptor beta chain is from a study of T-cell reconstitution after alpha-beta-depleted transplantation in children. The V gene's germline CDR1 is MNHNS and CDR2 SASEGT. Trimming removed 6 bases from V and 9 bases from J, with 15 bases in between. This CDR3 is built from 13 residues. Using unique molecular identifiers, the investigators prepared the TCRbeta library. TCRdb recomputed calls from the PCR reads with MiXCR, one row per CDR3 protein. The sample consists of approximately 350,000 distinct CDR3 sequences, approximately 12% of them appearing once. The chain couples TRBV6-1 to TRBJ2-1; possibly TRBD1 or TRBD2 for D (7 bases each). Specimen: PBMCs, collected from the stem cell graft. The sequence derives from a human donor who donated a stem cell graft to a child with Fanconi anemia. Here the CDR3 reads CASSPTGRGEQFF. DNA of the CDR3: TGTGCCAGCAGCCCGACAGGGAGGGGTGAGCAGTTCTTC.